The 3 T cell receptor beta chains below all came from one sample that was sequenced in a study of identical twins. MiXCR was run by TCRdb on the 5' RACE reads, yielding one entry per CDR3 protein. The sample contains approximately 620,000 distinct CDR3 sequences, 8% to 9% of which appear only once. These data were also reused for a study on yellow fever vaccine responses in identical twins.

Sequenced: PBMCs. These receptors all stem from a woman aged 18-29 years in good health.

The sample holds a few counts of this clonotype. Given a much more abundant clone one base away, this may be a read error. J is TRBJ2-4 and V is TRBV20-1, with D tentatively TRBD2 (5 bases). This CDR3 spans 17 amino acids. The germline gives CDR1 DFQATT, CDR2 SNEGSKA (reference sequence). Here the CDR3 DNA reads TGCTGTGCTAGAGGGCTCGAGGGAGCGCCAGCCAAAAACATTCAGTACTTC. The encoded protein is CCARGLEGAPAKNIQYF.

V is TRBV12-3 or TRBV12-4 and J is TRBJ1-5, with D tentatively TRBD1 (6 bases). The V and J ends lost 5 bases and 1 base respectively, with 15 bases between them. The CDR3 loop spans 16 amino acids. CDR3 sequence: CASSTQGWDSNQPQHF. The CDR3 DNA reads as TGTGCCAGCAGTACACAGGGTTGGGACAGCAATCAGCCCCAGCATTTT.

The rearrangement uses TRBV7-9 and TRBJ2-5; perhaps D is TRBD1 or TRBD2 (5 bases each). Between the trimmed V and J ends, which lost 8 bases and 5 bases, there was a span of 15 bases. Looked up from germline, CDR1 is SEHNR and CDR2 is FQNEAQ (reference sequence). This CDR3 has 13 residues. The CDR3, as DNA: TGTGCCAGCGGGACCCCAATGGGGGAGACCCAGTACTTC. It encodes CASGTPMGETQYF.